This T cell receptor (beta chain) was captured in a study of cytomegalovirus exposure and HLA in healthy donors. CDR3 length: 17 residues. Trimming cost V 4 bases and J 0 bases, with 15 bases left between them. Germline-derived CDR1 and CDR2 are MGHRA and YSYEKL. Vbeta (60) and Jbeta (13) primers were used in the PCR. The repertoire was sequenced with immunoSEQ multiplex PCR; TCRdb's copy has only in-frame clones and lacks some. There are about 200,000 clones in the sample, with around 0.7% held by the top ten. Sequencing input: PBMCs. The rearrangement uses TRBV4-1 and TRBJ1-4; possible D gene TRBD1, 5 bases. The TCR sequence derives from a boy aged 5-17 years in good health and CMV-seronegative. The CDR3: CASSPRAFRTTNEKLFF. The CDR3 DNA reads TGCGCCAGCAGCCCCAGGGCCTTCCGCACAACTAATGAAAAACTGTTTTTT.